Listed below are T cell receptor beta chains from one sample, sequenced in a study of shared clonotypes between healthy human individuals. TCRdb's copy holds only in-frame clones and misses some; the assay was immunoSEQ multiplex PCR. The sample lists 1.4 million or so clones; 98% were seen once. Sequenced sample: naive CD4+ T cells sorted from blood. The receptors were sampled from a man under 40 in good health. CDR3s include the opening cysteine and the closing phenylalanine or tryptophan. D genes are given only for firm matches. Rows may omit the clone size; those that give it use once, few, many or a size class.

>TRBV10-3|TRBJ2-3|NA|NA
TGTGCCATCAAAGAAACCGGGACCCCAACAGATACGCAGTATTTT
CAIKETGTPTDTQYF
>TRBV11-2|TRBJ2-2|NA|NA
TGTGCCAGCAGCTTACGAGTGCCCGCGAGGACCGGGGAGCTGTTTTTT
CASSLRVPARTGELFF
>TRBV7-3|TRBJ2-6|NA|NA
TGTGCCAGCAGCCCATTAACAGGGTCTGGGGCCAACGTCCTGACTTTC
CASSPLTGSGANVLTF
>TRBV7-9|TRBJ1-1|NA|NA
TGTGCCAGCAGCTTCGAAATCCCCAGTGAAGCTTTCTTT
CASSFEIPSEAFF
>TRBV25-1|TRBJ1-3|NA|NA
TGTGCCAGCAGTGGTGGAAACACCATATATTTT
CASSGGNTIYF
>TRBV6-1|TRBJ2-5|NA|NA
TGTGCCAGCAGACCGACGACTAGGGATCAAGAGACCCAGTACTTC
CASRPTTRDQETQYF
>TRBV5-1|TRBJ2-7|NA|NA
TGCGCCAGCAGTGGGCGGGGTAGTAATTCCTACGAGCAGTACTTC
CASSGRGSNSYEQYF
>TRBV9|TRBJ2-4|NA|NA
TGTGCCAGCAGCGTATCCCCCTACCCGGGTACAAACATTCAGTACTTC
CASSVSPYPGTNIQYF
>TRBV30|TRBJ2-1|TRBD1|once
TGTGCCTTTAGACAGGGGGGAGACTTCTTC
CAFRQGGDFF
>TRBV5-4|TRBJ2-3|NA|NA
TGTGCCAGCAGCTTGGGGTTGGCGGGCGCCCCTAGCACAGATACGCAGTATTTT
CASSLGLAGAPSTDTQYF